This passage covers 31 T cell receptor beta chains from one sample sequenced in a study of blood T cell repertoires in COVID-19. Using immunoSEQ multiplex PCR, the repertoire was profiled, and TCRdb retains in-frame clones only, with some absent. The sample carries some 60,000 clones, over 60% recorded once. The sequenced sample was peripheral blood. These receptors were collected from a man aged 25 to 45 with COVID-19, enrolled during active disease.

This chain links TRBV28 with TRBJ1-5, with 7 positions matching TRBD1. V gave up 5 bases and J gave up 7 bases; unmatched junction bases: 11. The CDR3 consists of 15 residues. Per the germline V gene, CDR1 is MDHEN and CDR2 is SYDVKM. The CDR3 sequence: CASSQTGRRTQPQHF. The CDR3 nucleotides read TGTGCCAGCAGTCAGACAGGGAGAAGGACCCAGCCCCAGCATTTT.

The chain recombines TRBV7-2 with TRBJ2-7; possibly TRBD2 for D (6 bases). The CDR3 loop spans 18 amino acids. Trimming pared 2 bases from V and 3 bases from J, leaving 23 bases between. Germline CDR1 and CDR2: SGHTA and FQGNSA. CDR3 sequence: CASSLFPRAGRDYYEQYF. The CDR3 coding sequence is TGTGCCAGCAGCTTATTCCCCCGGGCAGGGCGGGATTACTACGAGCAGTACTTC.

The chain joins TRBV12-3 or TRBV12-4 to TRBJ2-7, with no clear D. The CDR3 covers 12 residues. V lost 4 bases and J lost 5, with 9 bases in between. The CDR3 bases are TGTGCCAGCAGTTCCAACTATCACGAGCAGTACTTC. Translation: CASSSNYHEQYF.

The chain is built from TRBV28 and TRBJ1-5; TRBD1 matches at 7 bases. The CDR3 is made up of 16 amino acids. CDR1 is MDHEN, CDR2 SYDVKM, per germline. V lost 7 bases and J lost 0; bases outside the gene matches: 9. The CDR3 sequence: CASISGGPLSNQPQHF. The DNA for the CDR3 is TGTGCCAGCATTTCAGGGGGTCCCCTTAGCAATCAGCCCCAGCATTTT.

This chain links TRBV7-9 with TRBJ2-1, with 10 bases identical to TRBD2. Germline-derived CDR1 and CDR2 are SEHNR and FQNEAQ (reference sequence). The CDR3 spans 15 residues. The trim removed 4 bases at V and 5 bases at J, leaving 5 bases unmatched. CDR3 in amino acids: CASSSTSGLHNEQFF. CDR3 sequence (DNA): TGTGCCAGCAGCTCGACTAGCGGGCTCCACAATGAGCAGTTCTTC.

The rearrangement joins TRBV29-1 to TRBJ2-1; perhaps TRBD1 as D (5 bases). V was cut by 4 bases and J by 3 bases, with 10 bases left in between. CDR1 and CDR2 (germline): SQVTM, ANQGSEA. The CDR3 covers 13 residues. This CDR3 is CSVVRADYNEQFF. The CDR3 DNA is TGCAGCGTTGTCAGGGCAGACTACAATGAGCAGTTCTTC.

The V gene is TRBV15, the J gene TRBJ2-5; TRBD2 agrees at 7 bases. Germline CDR1 LNHNV, CDR2 YYDKDF (reference sequence). The CDR3 sequence is 15 residues long. The V and J ends lost 1 base and 5 bases, in that order; junction bases with no gene match: 7. The CDR3 sequence is CATSRGSGEGETQYF. CDR3 bases: TGTGCCACCAGCAGAGGGTCTGGGGAGGGGGAGACCCAGTACTTC.

The gene calls are TRBV19 and TRBJ1-5; the match to TRBD1 covers 7 bases. After removal of 3 bases from V and 11 bases from J, the junction contained 10 bases not matched to a gene. This CDR3 is built from 14 residues. Germline V lookup: CDR1 LNHDA, CDR2 SQIVND (reference sequence). CDR3 bases: TGTGCCAGTAGTATGGGGGGACAGTCAGGAACCCAGCATTTT. This encodes CASSMGGQSGTQHF.

The V and J genes are TRBV28 and TRBJ2-7; 10 bases are a match to TRBD2. The CDR3 is 16 residues long. Germline V lookup: CDR1 MDHEN, CDR2 SYDVKM. V shed 6 bases, J shed 4 bases, and the junction held 12 bases outside the gene matches. The CDR3 loop reads CASSGVAGGPWYEQYF. CDR3 DNA sequence: TGTGCCAGCAGCGGGGTAGCGGGAGGACCTTGGTACGAGCAGTACTTC. The entire variable domain, with the rest obtained from reference TRBV28 and TRBJ2-7, is as follows: DVKVTQSSRYLVKRTGEKVFLECVQDMDHENMFWYRQDPGLGLRLIYFSYDVKMKEKGDIPEGYSVSREKKERFSLILESASTNQTSMYLCASSGVAGGPWYEQYFGPGTRLTVT.

The chain combines TRBV29-1 with TRBJ2-7; the D gene is possibly TRBD1 (6 bases). V was shortened by 4 bases and J by 3 bases, with 10 bases between the two germline ends. Germline V gives CDR1 SQVTM, CDR2 ANQGSEA. The CDR3 runs 12 residues. The CDR3 here is CSVGGQGYEQYF. In nucleotides, the CDR3 is TGCAGCGTTGGGGGGCAGGGCTACGAGCAGTACTTC.

The chain combines TRBV30 with TRBJ2-5; D unclear. Deletions cut 1 base from V and 7 bases from J, with 19 bases between. The CDR3 is made up of 15 amino acids. The germline CDR1 and CDR2 sequences are GTSNPN and SVGIG (reference sequence). The CDR3 reads CAWSGAVGPLRTQYF. CDR3 DNA: TGTGCCTGGAGTGGGGCAGTTGGCCCTCTTCGGACCCAGTACTTC.

The chain links TRBV6-1 to TRBJ1-5; D is unclear. CDR3 length: 18 amino acids. CDR1 is MNHNS and CDR2 is SASEGT in the germline V gene. Trimming left V 4 bases short and J 1 base short, with 20 bases between. The CDR3 nucleotides are TGTGCCAGCAGTGGGGCAGGAATTCTTGCGCTGAGCAATCAGCCCCAGCATTTT. It translates to CASSGAGILALSNQPQHF.

This sequence joins TRBV6-2 or TRBV6-3 and TRBJ1-2; 8 nucleotides match TRBD1. The CDR3 runs 16 residues. V was pared by 2 bases and J by 5 bases, with 10 bases of the junction left unmatched. The V gene's germline CDR1 is MNHEY and CDR2 SVGEGT. This CDR3 reads CASSYMEQGVGYGYTF. The CDR3 DNA reads TGTGCCAGCAGTTACATGGAACAGGGGGTTGGTTATGGCTACACCTTC.

This chain joins TRBV29-1 and TRBJ2-3; 7 nucleotides match TRBD2. This CDR3 is built from 14 residues. Unmatched junction bases numbered 9, after V lost 1 base and J lost 8 bases. CDR1 SQVTM and CDR2 ANQGSEA come from the germline V gene. CDR3 in amino acids: CSVEVTGLEGTQYF. The CDR3 DNA is TGCAGCGTTGAAGTAACAGGACTAGAGGGTACGCAGTATTTT.

The chain joins TRBV2 to TRBJ1-3; D may be TRBD1 (6 bases). V gave up 4 bases and J gave up 3 bases, with 10 bases separating them. Per germline, CDR1 SNHLY and CDR2 FYNNEI. CDR3 length: 14 residues. The CDR3 loop is CASSGGTSGNTIYF. The CDR3 nucleotides are TGTGCCAGCAGTGGGGGGACAAGTGGAAACACCATATATTTT.

The rearrangement uses TRBV30 and TRBJ2-5; D may be TRBD2 (5 bases). This CDR3 has 14 residues. V was shortened by 4 bases and J by 0 bases, with 12 bases between the two germline ends. Germline CDR1 reads GTSNPN; CDR2 reads SVGIG (reference sequence). CDR3 in DNA: TGTGCCTGGAAGGAGCGGAGCTACCAAGAGACCCAGTACTTC. Its translation: CAWKERSYQETQYF.

The genes are TRBV7-5 and TRBJ1-6; TRBD1 was called by the table and not checked on the DNA. TRBV7-5 is marked as a pseudogene. This CDR3 has 15 amino acids. The CDR3 loop reads CARSGTGGENSPLHF. CDR3 coding DNA: TGTGCCAGAAGCGGGACAGGGGGGGAAAATTCACCCCTCCACTTT.

Worth noting for this clone: Relative to the germline gene, one junction end is altered; a read error may explain this. The chain links TRBV28 to TRBJ2-7, with D tentatively TRBD2 (5 bases). The CDR3 has 17 residues. Germline V CDR1 and CDR2: MDHEN, SYDVKM. The CDR3 DNA reads as TGTGCCAGCAGTTTATTTCTACTGGGCGGGCCGTTCTACGGGCAGTACTTC. Translated: CASSLFLLGGPFYGQYF. Full variable domain (rest looked up from reference TRBV28 and TRBJ2-7): DVKVTQSSRYLVKRTGEKVFLECVQDMDHENMFWYRQDPGLGLRLIYFSYDVKMKEKGDIPEGYSVSREKKERFSLILESASTNQTSMYLCASSLFLLGGPFYGQYFGPGTRLTVT.

This chain joins TRBV7-3 and TRBJ2-6; D is unresolved. Germline V gene data show CDR1 as SGHTA and CDR2 as FQGTGA. The CDR3 has 14 amino acids. The V gene lost 5 bases and the J gene lost 2 bases, with 7 bases spanning the gap. The CDR3 spells CASSPTTGANVLTF. CDR3 sequence (DNA): TGTGCCAGCAGCCCCACAACTGGGGCCAACGTCCTGACTTTC. Full variable domain (missing parts from reference TRBV7-3 and TRBJ2-6): GAGVSQTPSNKVTEKGKYVELRCDPISGHTALYWYRQSLGQGPEFLIYFQGTGAADDSGLPNDRFFAVRPEGSVSTLKIQRTERGDSAVYLCASSPTTGANVLTFGAGSRLTVL.

The chain uses TRBV2 and TRBJ2-1, with TRBD1 matching 9 bases. J gave up 6 bases and V 3 bases, and 3 bases lay outside the gene matches. In germline, CDR1 is SNHLY, CDR2 FYNNEI. This CDR3 comprises 14 residues. CDR3 amino acids: CASSDRTGVNEQFF. The CDR3 nucleotides read TGTGCCAGCAGTGATAGGACAGGGGTCAATGAGCAGTTCTTC.

The rearrangement uses TRBV11-3 and TRBJ2-5; D might be TRBD2 (5 bases). Germline values: CDR1 SGHNT, CDR2 YENEEA. V was clipped by 5 bases and J by 2 bases, with 15 bases between them. This CDR3 is 15 amino acids long. The CDR3 spells CASSPGVSLQETQYF. Written as DNA, the CDR3 is TGTGCCAGCAGCCCCGGGGTCAGCCTTCAAGAGACCCAGTACTTC.

The rearrangement uses TRBV6-5 and TRBJ1-1; 9 bases are shared with TRBD1. The length of the CDR3 is 13 residues. The ends lost 6 bases at V and 5 bases at J; junction bases unmatched: 4. Germline CDR1 reads MNHEY; CDR2 reads SVGAGI. CDR3 loop: CASSRTGDTEAFF. The CDR3 nucleotides read TGTGCCAGCAGCCGGACAGGGGATACTGAAGCTTTCTTT.

The V call is TRBV30, the J call TRBJ2-3; the match to TRBD1 covers 7 bases. V lost 2 bases and J lost 6; bases outside the gene matches: 20. The CDR3 spans 18 residues. CDR1 GTSNPN and CDR2 SVGIG come from the germline V gene (reference sequence). The CDR3 protein is CAWSSQGIVIELLDTQYF. In DNA form, the CDR3 reads TGTGCCTGGAGTTCACAGGGGATAGTTATTGAACTACTGGATACGCAGTATTTT.

This chain links TRBV11-3 with TRBJ1-1; tentative D call: TRBD1 (6 bases). This CDR3 has 15 residues. V was clipped by 4 bases and J by 0 bases, with 12 bases between them. Germline lookup yields CDR1 SGHNT and CDR2 YENEEA. The CDR3 region is CASSSRRDMNTEAFF. CDR3 DNA sequence: TGTGCCAGCAGCTCCCGACGGGACATGAACACTGAAGCTTTCTTT.

J is TRBJ2-2 and V is TRBV28; possibly TRBD2 for D (6 bases). V was cut by 2 bases and J by 4 bases, with 17 bases left in between. The CDR3 is made up of 17 amino acids. CDR1 and CDR2 (germline): MDHEN, SYDVKM. CDR3 coding DNA: TGTGCCAGCAGTTTAAGGTCTAAGCGGGTCAGCACCGGGGAGCTGTTTTTT. The encoded protein is CASSLRSKRVSTGELFF.

This sequence joins TRBV6-5 and TRBJ2-1, with D possibly being TRBD2 (5 bases). There are 15 residues in the CDR3. Trimming took 9 bases from V and 0 from J, leaving 15 bases between them. Germline assignment: CDR1 MNHEY and CDR2 SVGAGI. This CDR3 reads CASTPAGDSYNEQFF. As DNA, the CDR3 is TGTGCCAGTACGCCAGCCGGGGACTCCTACAATGAGCAGTTCTTC.

The rearrangement uses TRBV28 and TRBJ1-4, with D possibly matching TRBD1 (5 bases). CDR3 length: 13 amino acids. V was cut by 7 bases and J by 7 bases, with 13 bases left in between. Germline assignment: CDR1 MDHEN and CDR2 SYDVKM. The CDR3 sequence is CASTYLGGEKLFF. DNA for the CDR3: TGTGCCAGCACGTACTTGGGGGGTGAAAAACTGTTTTTT. Looking up the rest from reference TRBV28 and TRBJ1-4 gives the full variable domain: DVKVTQSSRYLVKRTGEKVFLECVQDMDHENMFWYRQDPGLGLRLIYFSYDVKMKEKGDIPEGYSVSREKKERFSLILESASTNQTSMYLCASTYLGGEKLFFGSGTQLSVL.

This clone was counted once. This rearrangement joins TRBV3-1 (or the pseudogene TRBV3-2) to TRBJ1-6; TRBD1 matches at 7 bases. The V gene end was trimmed by 1 base and the J gene end by 8 bases; junction bases not matched to a gene: 5. Per germline, CDR1 LGHDT and CDR2 YNNKEL (reference sequence). CDR3 length: 15 amino acids. In DNA, the CDR3 is TGTGCCAGCAGCCAAGCACAGGGGCGCGATTCACCCCTCCACTTT. Amino acids: CASSQAQGRDSPLHF.

The chain recombines TRBV6-4 with TRBJ2-3; a possible D gene is TRBD2 (5 bases). Trimming stripped 3 bases from V and 5 bases from J, with 15 bases between. CDR3 length: 15 amino acids. Germline loops: CDR1 MRHNA, CDR2 SNTAGT. This chain's CDR3 is CASSEEGGHRDTQYF. The CDR3 nucleotides read TGTGCCAGCAGTGAGGAAGGCGGGCACAGAGATACGCAGTATTTT.

The gene calls are TRBV19 and TRBJ1-1, with unresolved D. The CDR3 has 16 residues. Germline CDR1 LNHDA, CDR2 SQIVND (reference sequence). The V end lost 4 bases, the J end lost 8 bases, and 23 bases lay between the germline ends. The CDR3 sequence is CASSNLPVEGGQEAFF. The CDR3 DNA follows: TGTGCCAGTAGTAACCTACCGGTGGAGGGCGGGCAGGAAGCTTTCTTT.

The chain's CDR3 is CASSPEGAPEAFF. The DNA for the CDR3 is TGTGCCAGTAGTCCCGAGGGGGCCCCTGAAGCTTTCTTT. The gene calls are TRBV19 and TRBJ1-1; TRBD1 aligns across 7 bases. This CDR3 is 13 amino acids long. Trimming at V came to 5 bases and at J to 6 bases, leaving 6 bases not matched to a gene. The germline V gene has CDR1 LNHDA and CDR2 SQIVND (reference sequence). Combining the CDR3 with reference TRBV19 and TRBJ1-1 gives the whole variable domain DGGITQSPKYLFRKEGQNVTLSCEQNLNHDAMYWYRQDPGQGLRLIYYSQIVNDFQKGDIAEGYSVSREKKESFPLTVTSAQKNPTAFYLCASSPEGAPEAFFGQGTRLTVV.